These 30 T cell receptor beta chains share one sample of origin, sequenced in a study of T cells after yellow fever vaccination. Each CDR3 protein gets one entry after TCRdb re-called the 5' RACE reads with MiXCR. The data show 150,000 to 200,000 distinct CDR3 sequences, with roughly 11% seen just once and 35% to 45% held by the top ten. Sample: CD8+ T cells sorted from PBMCs, taken 15 days after the yellow fever booster vaccination. Receptors originate from a young man who received the YFV17D yellow fever vaccine.

This clonotype was recorded a few times. The CDR3: CASSLGPSDFYEQYF. The CDR3, as DNA: TGTGCCAGCAGTTTAGGTCCCAGCGACTTCTACGAGCAGTACTTC. The V gene is TRBV12-3 or TRBV12-4, the J gene TRBJ2-7; the D is unclear. There are 15 residues in the CDR3. V was pared by 1 base and J by 3 bases, with 13 bases between.

This clonotype was counted a few times. This rearrangement joins TRBV19 to TRBJ2-2, with D possibly being TRBD2 (5 bases). V dropped 9 bases and J dropped 3 bases, with 8 bases sitting between them. The CDR3 is 12 residues long. Germline V gives CDR1 LNHDA, CDR2 SQIVND (reference sequence). The CDR3 here is CASPGDTGELFF. For the CDR3, the DNA is TGTGCCAGCCCCGGGGACACCGGGGAGCTGTTTTTT.

V and J are TRBV7-9 and TRBJ2-5, with D uncertain. CDR3 length: 15 amino acids. Germline V gene data show CDR1 as SEHNR and CDR2 as FQNEAQ (reference sequence). V lost 5 bases, J lost 4 bases, and 17 bases lay in between. The CDR3 reads CASSAEGRPRETQYF. The CDR3 DNA is TGTGCCAGCAGCGCCGAAGGACGCCCCCGAGAGACCCAGTACTTC.

This clonotype has just a few counts. The chain couples TRBV4-1 to TRBJ1-5, with D unclear. CDR1 and CDR2 (germline): MGHRA, YSYEKL. V lost 1 base and J lost 3, with 4 bases in between. The CDR3 covers 13 residues. The CDR3 loop reads CASSQVTNQPQHF. The CDR3 DNA reads TGCGCCAGCAGCCAAGTAACCAATCAGCCCCAGCATTTT.

This clonotype was observed a few times. The CDR3 sequence: CSAREETTSYNEQFF. The CDR3 DNA is TGCAGTGCTAGAGAAGAAACAACCTCCTACAATGAGCAGTTCTTC. The chain employs TRBV20-1 and TRBJ2-1; D not certain. Germline V gives CDR1 DFQATT, CDR2 SNEGSKA (reference sequence). Trimming cost V 0 bases and J 0 bases, with 9 bases left between them. This CDR3 comprises 15 residues.

This clonotype was seen a few times. J is TRBJ2-1 and V is TRBV7-9; 12 positions agree with TRBD2. Germline V gene sequence: CDR1 SEHNR, CDR2 FQNEAQ (reference sequence). The CDR3 is 15 residues long. Trimming took 5 bases from V and 9 from J; bases not matched to a gene: 8. The CDR3 sequence: CASSPTRLAGAEQFF. The CDR3 DNA is TGTGCCAGCAGCCCAACCCGACTAGCGGGGGCTGAGCAGTTCTTC.

The V gene is TRBV27, the J gene TRBJ2-4, with 8 bases aligning to TRBD1. Germline values: CDR1 MNHEY, CDR2 SMNVEV (reference sequence). The V segment lost 2 bases and the J segment 5 bases; nucleotides outside the gene matches: 5. There are 15 residues in the CDR3. This chain's CDR3 is CASSLKADRENIQYF. In nucleotides, the CDR3 is TGTGCCAGCAGTTTAAAAGCGGACAGGGAAAACATTCAGTACTTC.

This clonotype was picked up a small number of times. V and J are TRBV27 and TRBJ1-5; D unresolved. The germline V and J ends were trimmed by 2 bases and 0 bases, with 8 bases remaining between them. Per germline, CDR1 MNHEY and CDR2 SMNVEV (reference sequence). The CDR3 consists of 15 residues. In DNA, the CDR3 is TGTGCCAGCAGTTTAGGCAGTTATAGCAATCAGCCCCAGCATTTT. It is translated as CASSLGSYSNQPQHF.

This clonotype was observed a few times. The chain is built from TRBV7-2 and TRBJ1-1; no firm D call. The V end lost 2 bases, the J end lost 7 bases, and 8 bases lay between the germline ends. The germline gives CDR1 SGHTA, CDR2 FQGNSA. This CDR3 has 12 residues. Here the CDR3 reads CASSLFPGEAFF. DNA for the CDR3: TGTGCCAGCAGCTTATTCCCGGGTGAAGCTTTCTTT.

This clonotype was seen many times. J is TRBJ2-3 and V is TRBV7-2; 15 bases line up with TRBD2. CDR1 is SGHTA, CDR2 FQGNSA, per germline. The CDR3 length is 14 residues. Germline trimming cut 5 bases from V and 13 bases from J; bases unmatched to any gene: 7. CDR3 region: CASSPGLAGGPEYF. The CDR3 coding sequence is TGTGCCAGCAGCCCCGGACTAGCGGGGGGGCCAGAGTATTTT.

This clonotype was seen a few times. The rearrangement joins TRBV4-1 to TRBJ2-5, with D perhaps given as TRBD1 or TRBD2 (5 bases each). V gave up 1 base and J gave up 5 bases, with 11 bases separating them. The V gene's germline CDR1 is MGHRA and CDR2 YSYEKL. CDR3 length equals 14 residues. CDR3 residues: CASSQGGGEETQYF. CDR3 in DNA: TGCGCCAGCAGCCAAGGTGGGGGAGAGGAGACCCAGTACTTC.

This clonotype was detected only a few times. The rearrangement uses TRBV7-9 and TRBJ2-7, with a tentative D call TRBD1 (7 bases). The germline V and J ends were trimmed by 2 bases and 6 bases, with 8 bases remaining between them. The CDR3 loop spans 12 amino acids. Germline V gene data show CDR1 as SEHNR and CDR2 as FQNEAQ (reference sequence). The CDR3 is CASSLQGGEQYV. CDR3 nucleotides: TGTGCCAGCAGCTTACAGGGGGGCGAGCAGTACGTC.

This clonotype was counted a few times. CDR3 in amino acids: CASSPTLGGVMQYF. CDR3 nucleotide sequence: TGTGCCAGCAGCCCAACTCTCGGCGGGGTAATGCAGTATTTT. This rearrangement joins TRBV28 to TRBJ2-3, with D possibly matching TRBD2 (6 bases). The CDR3 is made up of 14 amino acids. Germline V CDR1 and CDR2: MDHEN, SYDVKM. Trimming stripped 6 bases from V and 11 bases from J, with 21 bases between.

The CDR3 loop is CASSPPSLAGAETQYF. The CDR3 DNA reads as TGTGCCAGCAGCCCCCCTTCTCTAGCGGGGGCAGAGACCCAGTACTTC. The chain employs TRBV7-2 and TRBJ2-5; 10 nucleotides agree with TRBD2. V lost 5 bases, J lost 4 bases, and 10 bases stayed unmatched. The germline gives CDR1 SGHTA, CDR2 FQGNSA. The CDR3 runs 16 residues.

This clonotype was seen ten or more times. The chain carries TRBV19 and TRBJ1-2, with TRBD1 as a possible D gene (6 bases). The ends were cut back, 6 bases at V and 7 bases at J, with 15 bases in the middle. The CDR3 has 13 amino acids. The germline CDR1 and CDR2 sequences are LNHDA and SQIVND (reference sequence). The CDR3 nucleotides read TGTGCCAGTAGCCGGGACAAACCATCTGGCTACACCTTC. Its protein is CASSRDKPSGYTF.

The chain has TRBV10-3 and TRBJ2-7, with TRBD1 identical over 10 bases. The ends lost 4 bases at V and 3 bases at J; junction bases unmatched: 12. CDR1 ENHRY and CDR2 SYGVKD come from the germline V gene. CDR3 length: 17 amino acids. This chain's CDR3 is CAISVLFWDRGGYEQYF. The CDR3 coding sequence is TGTGCCATCAGTGTTCTTTTTTGGGACAGGGGCGGCTACGAGCAGTACTTC.

Only a few counts were recorded for this clonotype. This chain links TRBV5-1 with TRBJ2-3, with D tentatively TRBD1 (6 bases). Germline V lookup: CDR1 SGHRS, CDR2 YFSETQ. Trimming took off 3 bases at V and 3 bases at J, with 11 bases between the two ends. CDR3 length: 14 residues. DNA for the CDR3: TGCGCCAGCAGCTCAACAGGGTATACAGATACGCAGTATTTT. This encodes CASSSTGYTDTQYF.

With regard to this clonotype: At one boundary the junction diverges from the germline segment, which might be a read error. CDR3 DNA: TGTGCCAGCAGCTTAGCGCTCGGGGGGGCCGTCTTC. This translates into CASSLALGGAVF. V is TRBV7-9 and J is TRBJ2-1; 8 nucleotides line up with TRBD2. Germline V gene data show CDR1 as SEHNR and CDR2 as FQNEAQ (reference sequence). CDR3 length: 12 amino acids.

The CDR3 DNA is TGTGCCAGCAGTCTTTCACCTGAGCAGTTCTTC. Protein sequence: CASSLSPEQFF. This sequence joins TRBV12-3 or TRBV12-4 and TRBJ2-1, with D unresolved. This CDR3 comprises 11 residues. With 5 bases removed from V and 9 bases from J, the gap between germline ends came to 8 bases.

This rearrangement joins TRBV7-3 to TRBJ2-3; D is possibly TRBD2 (5 bases). This CDR3 has 12 amino acids. Trimming took off 3 bases at V and 8 bases at J, with 9 bases between the two ends. Germline CDR1 SGHTA, CDR2 FQGTGA. The CDR3 here is CASSLSSGTQYF. The CDR3 DNA reads as TGTGCCAGCAGCTTGTCAAGCGGTACGCAGTATTTT.

This rearrangement joins TRBV7-9 to TRBJ2-7, with D perhaps matching TRBD1 or TRBD2 (5 bases each). The CDR3 runs 12 residues. V was clipped by 5 bases and J by 10 bases, with 15 bases between them. Germline CDR1 SEHNR, CDR2 FQNEAQ (reference sequence). The CDR3 loop is CASSENPGPQYV. CDR3 DNA: TGTGCCAGCAGCGAGAACCCGGGACCACAGTACGTC.

V is TRBV7-9 and J is TRBJ2-7; D unresolved. Trimming shortened V by 0 bases and J by 1 base, and 10 bases separated the two germline ends. The CDR3 totals 15 residues. Per germline, CDR1 SEHNR and CDR2 FQNEAQ (reference sequence). The CDR3 DNA follows: TGTGCCAGCAGCTTAGCCGGGTCGGGTTCCTACGAGCAGTACGTC. It codes for CASSLAGSGSYEQYV.

In its sample, this clonotype was seen a few times. V and J are TRBV28 and TRBJ2-7; TRBD1 matches 12 bases. Germline-derived CDR1 and CDR2 are MDHEN and SYDVKM. The CDR3 runs 15 residues. The V and J ends lost 3 bases and 2 bases, in that order; junction bases with no gene match: 2. The CDR3 loop reads CASSFGTGGPYEQYF. For the CDR3, the DNA is TGTGCCAGCAGTTTCGGGACAGGGGGCCCCTACGAGCAGTACTTC.

This clonotype was observed a few times. The chain links TRBV27 to TRBJ1-2, with a tentative D call TRBD1 (6 bases). The germline CDR1 and CDR2 sequences are MNHEY and SMNVEV (reference sequence). The CDR3 is 14 amino acids. The V end was cut by 0 bases, the J end by 3 bases, with 8 bases between. CDR3 sequence reads: CASSLSGGHYGYTF. CDR3 nucleotides: TGTGCCAGCAGTTTATCGGGGGGCCACTATGGCTACACCTTC.

In its sample, this clonotype was seen a few times. The chain carries TRBV9 and TRBJ1-3, with D perhaps TRBD1 (5 bases). The CDR3 contains 15 residues. Trimming removed 0 bases at V and 2 bases at J, with 9 bases between. Germline values: CDR1 SGDLS, CDR2 YYNGEE. CDR3 region: CASSVASGTGNTIYF. The CDR3 DNA reads TGTGCCAGCAGCGTAGCTTCAGGGACTGGAAACACCATATATTTT.

This clonotype has at least ten counts. This chain links TRBV4-1 with TRBJ2-2, with no clear D. Trimming removed 0 bases from V and 2 bases from J, with 10 bases in between. This CDR3 contains 16 residues. CDR1 MGHRA and CDR2 YSYEKL come from the germline V gene. DNA for the CDR3: TGCGCCAGCAGCCAAGAGAGGCCGGTTAACACCGGGGAGCTGTTTTTT. Translated, it gives CASSQERPVNTGELFF.

There are a few counts of this clonotype. J is TRBJ1-5 and V is TRBV5-1; TRBD1 matches at 9 bases. V shed 3 bases and J 8 bases; nucleotides not matched to a gene: 6. The CDR3 contains 14 residues. Per the germline V gene, CDR1 is SGHRS and CDR2 is YFSETQ. The DNA of the CDR3 is TGCGCCAGCAGCTACGGGACAGGGTGGGAGCCCCAGCATTTT. Its translation is CASSYGTGWEPQHF.

This clonotype has ten or more counts. The V gene is TRBV7-8, the J gene TRBJ2-7, with TRBD1 identical over 8 bases. Germline V gives CDR1 SGHVS, CDR2 FQNEAQ. The CDR3 is 14 residues long. Trimming took 3 bases from V and 2 from J; bases not matched to a gene: 3. The CDR3 loop reads CASSFEDRAYEQYV. The CDR3 DNA reads TGTGCCAGCAGCTTTGAGGACAGGGCCTACGAGCAGTACGTC.

The J gene is TRBJ2-3, the V gene TRBV7-9, with D unresolved. Trimming pared 4 bases from V and 2 bases from J, leaving 22 bases between. Germline values: CDR1 SEHNR, CDR2 FQNEAQ (reference sequence). The CDR3 sequence is 18 residues long. CDR3 residues: CASSSPGQSIFNTDTQYF. In DNA form, the CDR3 reads TGTGCCAGCAGCTCGCCCGGGCAATCTATTTTTAACACAGATACGCAGTATTTT.

The chain carries TRBV4-1 and TRBJ2-7; D call uncertain. Germline lookup yields CDR1 MGHRA and CDR2 YSYEKL. The CDR3 contains 16 residues. Trimming removed 0 bases at V and 0 bases at J, with 12 bases between. CDR3 residues: CASSQDWLLHSYEQYF. The CDR3 nucleotides read TGCGCCAGCAGCCAAGATTGGCTACTCCACTCCTACGAGCAGTACTTC.